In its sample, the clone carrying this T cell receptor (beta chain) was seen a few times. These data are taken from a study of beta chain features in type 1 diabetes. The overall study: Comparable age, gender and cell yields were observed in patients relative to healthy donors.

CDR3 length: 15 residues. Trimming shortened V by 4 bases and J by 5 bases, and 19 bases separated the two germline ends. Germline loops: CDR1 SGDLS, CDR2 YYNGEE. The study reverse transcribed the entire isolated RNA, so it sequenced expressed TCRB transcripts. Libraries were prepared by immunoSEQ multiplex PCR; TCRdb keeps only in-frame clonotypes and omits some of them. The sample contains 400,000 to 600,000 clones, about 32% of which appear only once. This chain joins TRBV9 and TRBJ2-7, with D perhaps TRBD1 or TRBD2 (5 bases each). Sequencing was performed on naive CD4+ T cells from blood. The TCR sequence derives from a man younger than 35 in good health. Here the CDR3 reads CASSQIPGRTHEQYF. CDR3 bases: TGTGCCAGCAGCCAAATCCCGGGGCGCACCCACGAGCAGTACTTC.